These 21 T cell receptor beta chains were sequenced from one sample in a study of regulatory T cells in long-lasting Graves disease. Time point specified: newly diagnosed GD, antithyroid drugs for less than 3 months. RNA extracted from PBMCs served as the sequencing template. The authors built TCR beta libraries using iRepertoire HTBI primers and Arm-PCR of CDR3 regions. One entry per CDR3 protein results from TCRdb running MiXCR on the multiplex PCR reads. The sample holds about 310,000 distinct CDR3 sequences, about a sixth seen once. The sample in question was peripheral blood mononuclear cells (PBMCs), obtained at new diagnosis, from a patient treated with antithyroid drugs. These receptors all stem from a female donor with Graves disease.

Ten or more counts support this clonotype. The chain is built from TRBV2 and TRBJ1-6; D may be TRBD1 (5 bases). Trimming took 7 bases from V and 6 from J, leaving 19 bases between them. The CDR3 covers 16 residues. Germline CDR1 and CDR2: SNHLY and FYNNEI. The CDR3 DNA reads TGTGCCAGCACCTTACCCGGACACGCGACTAATTCACCCCTCCACTTT. This sequence encodes CASTLPGHATNSPLHF.

This clonotype has at least ten counts. This sequence joins TRBV27 and TRBJ2-3; D remains ambiguous. There are 15 residues in the CDR3. Germline V gene data show CDR1 as MNHEY and CDR2 as SMNVEV (reference sequence). The V end was cut by 5 bases, the J end by 0 bases, with 12 bases between. Here the CDR3 DNA reads TGTGCCAGCAGTCTCTGGGAACCGAGCACAGATACGCAGTATTTT. It codes for CASSLWEPSTDTQYF.

Turning to this clonotype: One base away lies a much larger clone, so this may be a sequencing read error. The J gene is TRBJ2-2, the V gene TRBV11-3; D is possibly TRBD1 or TRBD2 (5 bases each). This CDR3 is built from 13 residues. CDR1 and CDR2 (germline): SGHNT, YENEEA. The CDR3 nucleotides are TGTGCCAGCAGCTCTGGACACTTCGGGGAGCTGCTTTTT. It encodes CASSSGHFGELLF.

There are a few counts of this clonotype. This sequence joins TRBV13 and TRBJ2-2; the match to TRBD2 covers 12 bases. The length of the CDR3 is 17 residues. J lost 1 base, V lost 7 bases, and 7 bases had no gene match. Germline assignment: CDR1 PRHDT and CDR2 FYEKMQ (reference sequence). The CDR3: CASTPGLAGWNTGELFF. The CDR3 region has the DNA TGTGCCAGCACGCCGGGACTAGCGGGTTGGAACACCGGGGAGCTGTTTTTT.

This clonotype was counted many times. The rearrangement uses TRBV4-1 and TRBJ1-6; D is unclear. Trimming cost V 0 bases and J 9 bases, with 9 bases left between them. This CDR3 has 14 residues. Germline V lookup: CDR1 MGHRA, CDR2 YSYEKL. Written as DNA, the CDR3 is TGCGCCAGCAGCCAAGAACGAAAGGGTTCACCCCTCCACTTT. This encodes CASSQERKGSPLHF.

This clonotype was seen a single time. At one of its ends the junction is not consistent with the germline gene, which may arise from a read error. The gene calls are TRBV11-2 and TRBJ1-2; maybe TRBD1 (5 bases). CDR1 SGHAT and CDR2 FQNNGV come from the germline V gene. CDR3 length equals 18 residues. The CDR3 sequence: CASSLDDGLLSLARGYIF. CDR3 sequence (DNA): TGTGCCAGCAGCTTAGACGACGGGCTTCTATCCTTGGCGCGGGGCTACATCTTC.

The table lists this clonotype with many counts. This sequence joins TRBV2 and TRBJ1-5; no clear D gene. Germline V gene data show CDR1 as SNHLY and CDR2 as FYNNEI. V lost 2 bases, J lost 2 bases, and 10 bases lay in between. The CDR3 totals 15 residues. The CDR3 region is CASSEWSGGNQPQHF. In DNA, the CDR3 is TGTGCCAGCAGTGAATGGTCCGGCGGCAATCAGCCCCAGCATTTT.

The sample holds many counts of this clonotype. The chain links TRBV18 to TRBJ2-2, with D tentatively TRBD1 or TRBD2 (6 bases each). The germline V gene has CDR1 KGHSH and CDR2 LQKENI. V shed 1 base and J shed 6 bases, with 18 bases lying between them. The CDR3 is 17 amino acids. In nucleotides, the CDR3 is TGTGCCAGCTCACCACTCGGCAGGGGAGCGGGCTCCGGGGAGCTGTTTTTT. Translated, it gives CASSPLGRGAGSGELFF.

This clonotype was observed at least ten times. The V call is TRBV20-1, the J call TRBJ2-3; TRBD2 is a possible D gene (6 bases). Trimming left V 4 bases short and J 2 bases short, with 13 bases between. Per germline, CDR1 DFQATT and CDR2 SNEGSKA (reference sequence). The CDR3 loop spans 14 amino acids. The CDR3 here is CSANAGTSTDTQYF. The CDR3 region has the DNA TGCAGTGCTAACGCCGGGACTTCCACAGATACGCAGTATTTT.

This clonotype was seen more than once but under ten times. V and J are TRBV14 and TRBJ2-3; D might be TRBD1 or TRBD2, each matching 6 bases. Trimming took off 8 bases at V and 3 bases at J, with 15 bases between the two ends. Germline V gene sequence: CDR1 SGHDN, CDR2 FVKESK. The CDR3 contains 14 residues. CDR3 in amino acids: CASQARGGTDTQYF. CDR3 bases: TGTGCCAGCCAGGCGAGAGGGGGGACAGATACGCAGTATTTT.

J is TRBJ2-2 and V is TRBV28, with D tentatively TRBD1 (5 bases). Trimming cost V 8 bases and J 5 bases, with 15 bases left between them. CDR3 length equals 14 residues. Germline CDR1 MDHEN, CDR2 SYDVKM. The DNA for the CDR3 is TGTGCCAGCTCTAGGGGCCGCGGAACCGGGGAGCTGTTTTTT. This codes for CASSRGRGTGELFF.

This clonotype was picked up many times. The DNA of the CDR3 is TGTGCCAGCAGCTTGTACAGGGGTTATAATGAAAAACTGTTTTTT. Translated: CASSLYRGYNEKLFF. The chain couples TRBV5-8 to TRBJ1-4; 7 bases line up with TRBD1. Germline assignment: CDR1 SGHTS and CDR2 YDEGEE. CDR3 length: 15 residues. The J segment lost 4 bases and the V segment lost 1 base, leaving 4 bases of the junction unmatched.

This clonotype was seen many times. The chain employs TRBV7-8 and TRBJ2-1; D might be TRBD2 (5 bases). The CDR3 loop spans 15 amino acids. Germline CDR1 is SGHVS and CDR2 is FQNEAQ. Trimming took off 2 bases at V and 5 bases at J, with 13 bases between the two ends. CDR3 loop: CASSLPKRLNNEQFF. In DNA form, the CDR3 reads TGTGCCAGCAGCTTACCCAAGCGGCTCAACAATGAGCAGTTCTTC.

In this sample, this clonotype turned up a few times. The gene calls are TRBV3-1 and TRBJ1-1; D is undetermined. Trimming stripped 1 base from V and 0 bases from J, with 21 bases between. Germline assignment: CDR1 LGHDT and CDR2 YNNKEL (reference sequence). The CDR3 runs to 19 residues. CDR3 sequence: CASSQVVPLRRRVNTEAFF. The DNA for the CDR3 is TGTGCCAGCAGCCAAGTTGTCCCCTTACGCAGGCGGGTGAACACTGAAGCTTTCTTT. The complete variable domain, with remaining parts taken from reference TRBV3-1 and TRBJ1-1, reads DTAVSQTPKYLVTQMGNDKSIKCEQNLGHDTMYWYKQDSKKFLKIMFSYNNKELIINETVPNRFSPKSPDKAHLNLHINSLELGDSAVYFCASSQVVPLRRRVNTEAFFGQGTRLTVV.

There are many counts of this clonotype. The chain is built from TRBV5-1 and TRBJ2-7; D is ambiguous. V lost 4 bases and J lost 4, with 15 bases in between. CDR1 and CDR2 from the germline V gene are SGHRS and YFSETQ. CDR3 length equals 14 residues. The CDR3 protein is CASSIRTESYEQYF. DNA for the CDR3: TGCGCCAGCAGCATCCGGACGGAGAGTTACGAGCAGTACTTC.

This clonotype was detected ten times or more. CDR3 nucleotides: TGTGCCAGCAGCGTCCTTGCCCTATACACCGGGGAGCTGTTTTTT. It encodes CASSVLALYTGELFF. The gene calls are TRBV9 and TRBJ2-2, with no clear D. Germline V gives CDR1 SGDLS, CDR2 YYNGEE. The CDR3 has 15 amino acids. With 2 bases removed from V and 3 bases from J, the gap between germline ends came to 11 bases. Looking up the rest from reference TRBV9 and TRBJ2-2 gives the full variable domain: DSGVTQTPKHLITATGQRVTLRCSPRSGDLSVYWYQQSLDQGLQFLIQYYNGEERAKGNILERFSAQQFPDLHSELNLSSLELGDSALYFCASSVLALYTGELFFGEGSRLTVL.

This clonotype has at least ten counts. The V call is TRBV12-3 or TRBV12-4, the J call TRBJ1-4, with 9 bases aligning to TRBD1. The CDR3 is 21 amino acids. V lost 5 bases, J lost 6 bases, and 25 bases stayed unmatched. This CDR3 is CASSKRGTGATGGANDEKLFF. The CDR3 DNA follows: TGTGCCAGCAGTAAACGCGGGACGGGCGCAACAGGGGGCGCAAATGATGAAAAACTGTTTTTT.

The rearrangement uses TRBV27 and TRBJ1-2; 9 nucleotides align to TRBD1. V lost 6 bases, J lost 1 base, and 3 bases stayed unmatched. The CDR3 loop spans 14 amino acids. Germline CDR1 and CDR2: MNHEY and SMNVEV (reference sequence). The CDR3 DNA reads as TGTGCCAGCAGCCGACAGGGGGGTAACTATGGCTACACCTTC. Its protein product is CASSRQGGNYGYTF.

Note on this clonotype: This may come from a read error, since a much larger clone is one base off. This chain connects TRBV12-3 or TRBV12-4 to TRBJ2-7, with TRBD1 identical over 7 bases. The CDR3 runs to 14 residues. The CDR3 reads CTSSFDRAGYEQYF. As DNA, the CDR3 is TGTACCAGCAGTTTCGACAGGGCGGGCTACGAGCAGTACTTC.

In this sample, this clonotype turned up many times. The chain couples TRBV12-3 or TRBV12-4 to TRBJ2-4; 9 bases are shared with TRBD1. This CDR3 region has 15 residues. With V trimmed by 6 bases and J by 5 bases, 8 bases remained unmatched. CDR3 DNA sequence: TGTGCCAGCAGACCGGACAGGGGCGGTCAAAACATTCAGTACTTC. This encodes CASRPDRGGQNIQYF.

The chain is built from TRBV28 and TRBJ2-3; 10 nucleotides agree with TRBD2. The CDR3 loop spans 14 amino acids. Germline V gene lookup returns CDR1 MDHEN and CDR2 SYDVKM. The V segment lost 7 bases and the J segment 3 bases; nucleotides outside the gene matches: 4. Written as DNA, the CDR3 is TGTGCCAGCACCCCGGGACTAGCGACAGATACGCAGTATTTT. It specifies CASTPGLATDTQYF.